This T cell receptor (beta chain) was sequenced in a study of blood T cell repertoires in COVID-19. Study-wide background: Whether acute or convalescent, the COVID-19 samples came from the United States, Italy and Spain.

Original processing notes: For nucleated cells, counts were estimated from reference gene primer amplification. Assay: immunoSEQ multiplex PCR; the TCRdb copy retains only in-frame clones and omits some. V, J and clone size reflect that table, while D and trimming were determined from the DNA. Altogether 200,000 to 250,000 clones are present, more than 80% being singletons, with the ten largest covering about 10%. Germline trimming cut 5 bases from V and 16 bases from J; bases unmatched to any gene: 5. Germline CDR1 reads SGHTA; CDR2 reads FQGNSA. This CDR3 region has 12 residues. The sample taken for sequencing was peripheral blood. This receptor was obtained from a woman aged 80 or older with acute or convalescent COVID-19. The V call is TRBV7-2, the J call TRBJ2-1, with TRBD2 matching over 13 bases. CDR3 amino acids: CASSTSGRAGFF. CDR3 nucleotide sequence: TGTGCCAGCAGCACTAGCGGGAGGGCCGGTTTCTTC.